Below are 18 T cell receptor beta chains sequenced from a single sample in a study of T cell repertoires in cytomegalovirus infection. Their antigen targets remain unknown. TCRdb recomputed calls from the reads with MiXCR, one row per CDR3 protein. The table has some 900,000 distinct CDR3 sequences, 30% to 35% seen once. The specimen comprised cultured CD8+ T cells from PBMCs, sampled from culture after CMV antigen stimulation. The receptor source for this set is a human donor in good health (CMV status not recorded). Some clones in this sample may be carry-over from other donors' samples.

CDR3: CASSLKPGQGKLNYGYTF. CDR3 in DNA: TGTGCCAGCAGTTTGAAACCGGGACAGGGAAAACTTAACTATGGCTACACCTTC. The V call is TRBV27, the J call TRBJ1-2; 9 bases line up with TRBD1. With 3 bases clipped from V and 1 base from J, the junction kept 12 bases outside the gene matches. Germline assignment: CDR1 MNHEY and CDR2 SMNVEV (reference sequence). The CDR3 sequence is 18 residues long.

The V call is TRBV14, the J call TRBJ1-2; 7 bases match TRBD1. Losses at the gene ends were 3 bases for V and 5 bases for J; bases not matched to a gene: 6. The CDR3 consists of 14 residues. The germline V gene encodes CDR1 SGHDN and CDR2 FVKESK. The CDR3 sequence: CASSHRTGGYGYTF. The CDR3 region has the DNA TGTGCCAGCAGCCATCGGACAGGAGGATATGGCTACACCTTC.

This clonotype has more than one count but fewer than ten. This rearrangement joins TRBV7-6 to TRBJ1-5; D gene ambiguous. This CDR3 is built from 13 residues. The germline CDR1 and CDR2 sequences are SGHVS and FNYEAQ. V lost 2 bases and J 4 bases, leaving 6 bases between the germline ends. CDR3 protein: CASSLRWNQPQHF. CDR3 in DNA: TGTGCCAGCAGCTTAAGGTGGAATCAGCCCCAGCATTTT. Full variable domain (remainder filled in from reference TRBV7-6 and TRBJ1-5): GAGVSQSPRYKVTKRGQDVALRCDPISGHVSLYWYRQALGQGPEFLTYFNYEAQQDKSGLPNDRFSAERPEGSISTLTIQRTEQRDSAMYRCASSLRWNQPQHFGDGTRLSIL.

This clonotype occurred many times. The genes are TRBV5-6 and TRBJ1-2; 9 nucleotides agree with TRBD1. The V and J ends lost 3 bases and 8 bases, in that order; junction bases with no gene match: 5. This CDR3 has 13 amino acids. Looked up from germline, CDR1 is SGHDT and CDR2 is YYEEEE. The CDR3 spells CASSWTGDRGYTF. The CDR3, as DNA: TGTGCCAGCAGCTGGACAGGGGATCGGGGCTACACCTTC.

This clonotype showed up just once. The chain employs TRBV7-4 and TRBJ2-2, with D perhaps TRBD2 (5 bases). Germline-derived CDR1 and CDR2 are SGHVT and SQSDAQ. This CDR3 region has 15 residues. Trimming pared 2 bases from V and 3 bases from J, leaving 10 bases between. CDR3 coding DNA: TGTGCCAGCAGCTTACTTGTCGGGGACACCGGGGAGCTGTTTTTT. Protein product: CASSLLVGDTGELFF.

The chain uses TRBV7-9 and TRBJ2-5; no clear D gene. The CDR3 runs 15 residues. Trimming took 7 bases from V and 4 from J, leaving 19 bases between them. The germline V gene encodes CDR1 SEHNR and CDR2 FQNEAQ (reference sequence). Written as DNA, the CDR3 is TGTGCCAGCACCCGCCTATCGGGCATTGGAGAGACCCAGTACTTC. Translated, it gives CASTRLSGIGETQYF.

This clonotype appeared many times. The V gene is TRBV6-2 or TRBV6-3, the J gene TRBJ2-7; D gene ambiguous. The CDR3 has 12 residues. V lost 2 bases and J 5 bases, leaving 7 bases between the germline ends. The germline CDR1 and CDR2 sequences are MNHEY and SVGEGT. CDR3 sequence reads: CASSYPGHEQYV. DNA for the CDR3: TGTGCCAGCAGTTACCCAGGACACGAGCAGTACGTC.

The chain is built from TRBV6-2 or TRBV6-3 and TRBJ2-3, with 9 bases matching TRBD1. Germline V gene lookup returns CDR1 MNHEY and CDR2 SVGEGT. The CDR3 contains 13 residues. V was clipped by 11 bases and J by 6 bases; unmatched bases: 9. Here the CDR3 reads CAGTQGAGDTQYF. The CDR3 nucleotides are TGTGCCGGAACACAGGGGGCTGGGGATACGCAGTATTTT.

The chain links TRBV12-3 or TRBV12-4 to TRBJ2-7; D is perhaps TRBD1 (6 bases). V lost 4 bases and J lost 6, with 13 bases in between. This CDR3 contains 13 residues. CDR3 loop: CASSWGPGSEQYV. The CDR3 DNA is TGTGCCAGCAGTTGGGGGCCGGGCTCCGAGCAGTACGTC.

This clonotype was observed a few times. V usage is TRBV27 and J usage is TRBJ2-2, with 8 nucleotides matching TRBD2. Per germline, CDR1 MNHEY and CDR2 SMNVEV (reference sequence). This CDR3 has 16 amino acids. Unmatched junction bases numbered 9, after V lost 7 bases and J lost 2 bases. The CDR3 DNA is TGTGCCAGCACCATCCGAGCGGGGGCCAACACCGGGGAGCTGTTTTTT. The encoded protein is CASTIRAGANTGELFF.

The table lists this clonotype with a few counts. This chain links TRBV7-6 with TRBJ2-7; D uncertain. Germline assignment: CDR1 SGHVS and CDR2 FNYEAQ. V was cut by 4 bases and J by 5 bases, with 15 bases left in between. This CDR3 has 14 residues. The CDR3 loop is CASSSPSLDHEQYF. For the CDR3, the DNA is TGTGCCAGCAGCTCACCCTCCCTTGACCACGAGCAGTACTTC.

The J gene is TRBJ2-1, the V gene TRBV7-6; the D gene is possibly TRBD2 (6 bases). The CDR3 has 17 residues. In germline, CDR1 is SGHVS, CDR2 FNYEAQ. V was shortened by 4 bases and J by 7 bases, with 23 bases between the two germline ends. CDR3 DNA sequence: TGTGCCAGCAGCTCCTTCGAGGGGACTCCCGCTGGTAATGAGCAGTTCTTC. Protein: CASSSFEGTPAGNEQFF.

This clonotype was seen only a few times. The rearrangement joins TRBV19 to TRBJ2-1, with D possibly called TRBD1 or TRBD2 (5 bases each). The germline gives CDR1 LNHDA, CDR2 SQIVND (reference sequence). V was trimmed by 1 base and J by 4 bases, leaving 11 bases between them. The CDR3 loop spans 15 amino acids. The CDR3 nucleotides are TGTGCCAGTAGTATAGCTGGGGACGGTTACAATGAGCAGTTCTTC. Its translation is CASSIAGDGYNEQFF.

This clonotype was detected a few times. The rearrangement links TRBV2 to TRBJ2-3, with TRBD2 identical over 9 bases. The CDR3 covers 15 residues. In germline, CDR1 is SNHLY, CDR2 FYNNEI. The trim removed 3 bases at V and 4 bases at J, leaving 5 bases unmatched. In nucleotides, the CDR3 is TGTGCCAGCAGTGATATAGCGGGGGACTCAGATACGCAGTATTTT. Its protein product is CASSDIAGDSDTQYF.

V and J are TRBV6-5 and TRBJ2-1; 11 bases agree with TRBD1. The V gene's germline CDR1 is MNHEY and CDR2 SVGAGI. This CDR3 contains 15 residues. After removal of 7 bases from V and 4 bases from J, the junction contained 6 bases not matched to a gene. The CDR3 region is CASIADRGLYNEQFF. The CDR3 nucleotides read TGTGCCAGCATCGCGGACAGGGGGCTTTACAATGAGCAGTTCTTC.

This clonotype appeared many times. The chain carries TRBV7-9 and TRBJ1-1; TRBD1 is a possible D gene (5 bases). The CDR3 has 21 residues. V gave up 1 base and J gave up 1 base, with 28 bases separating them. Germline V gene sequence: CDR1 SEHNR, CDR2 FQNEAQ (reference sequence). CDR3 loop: CASSLVRLIPNGGRGNTEAFF. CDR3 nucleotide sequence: TGTGCCAGCAGCTTAGTTCGACTGATACCCAACGGGGGAAGGGGGAACACTGAAGCTTTCTTT.

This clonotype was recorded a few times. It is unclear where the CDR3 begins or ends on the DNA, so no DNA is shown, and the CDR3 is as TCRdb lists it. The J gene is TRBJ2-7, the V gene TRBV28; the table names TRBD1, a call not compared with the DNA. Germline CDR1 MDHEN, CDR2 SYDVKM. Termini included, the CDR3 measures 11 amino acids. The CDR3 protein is CASVWGTGSVV.

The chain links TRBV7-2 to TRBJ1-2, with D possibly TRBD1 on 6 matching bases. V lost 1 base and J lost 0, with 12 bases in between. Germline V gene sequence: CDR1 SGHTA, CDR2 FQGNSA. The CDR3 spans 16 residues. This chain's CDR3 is CASSLVPGEPNYGYTF. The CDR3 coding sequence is TGTGCCAGCAGCTTAGTCCCAGGGGAACCTAACTATGGCTACACCTTC.